These 26 T cell receptor beta chains originate from one sample sequenced in a study of blood T cell repertoires in COVID-19. This table comes from immunoSEQ multiplex PCR, and its TCRdb copy is limited to in-frame clones, with some not included. The sample lists tens of thousands of clones, around 89% occurring once. Input material: peripheral blood. The receptors come from a man aged 60 to 75 with acute or convalescent COVID-19.

The J gene is TRBJ1-2, the V gene TRBV12-3 or TRBV12-4; 9 bases are a match to TRBD1. CDR3 length: 13 amino acids. V was pared by 6 bases and J by 6 bases, with 5 bases of the junction left unmatched. The CDR3 DNA reads TGTGCCAGCAGCCCCACAGGGGGCCATGGCTACACCTTC. Its protein product is CASSPTGGHGYTF.

In nucleotides, the CDR3 is TGTGCCAGCAGCTTCTCTTATGGCTACACCTTC. Amino acid sequence: CASSFSYGYTF. The rearrangement joins TRBV5-8 to TRBJ1-2, with no clear D. V was shortened by 2 bases and J by 5 bases, with 4 bases between the two germline ends. This CDR3 has 11 residues. Germline CDR1 is SGHTS and CDR2 is YDEGEE. Filled out from reference TRBV5-8 and TRBJ1-2, the complete variable domain reads EAGVTQSPTHLIKTRGQQATLRCSPISGHTSVYWYQQALGLGLQFLLWYDEGEERNRGNFPPRFSGRQFPNYSSELNVNALELEDSALYLCASSFSYGYTFGSGTRLTVV.

This chain connects TRBV7-2 to TRBJ1-5, with D perhaps matching TRBD1 (5 bases). This CDR3 is 15 amino acids long. V shed 5 bases and J shed 2 bases, with 13 bases lying between them. Germline V gene sequence: CDR1 SGHTA, CDR2 FQGNSA. The CDR3 DNA reads as TGTGCCAGCAGCCCCCCCCCGGGGGGCAATCAGCCCCAGCATTTT. It codes for CASSPPPGGNQPQHF.

The V gene is TRBV7-9, the J gene TRBJ1-2; TRBD1 aligns across 12 bases. The CDR3 covers 15 residues. After removal of 3 bases from V and 4 bases from J, the junction contained 3 bases not matched to a gene. The germline V gene encodes CDR1 SEHNR and CDR2 FQNEAQ (reference sequence). The DNA of the CDR3 is TGTGCCAGCAGCTTTTTGGGACAGGGGGCCTATGGCTACACCTTC. Translation gives CASSFLGQGAYGYTF. The complete variable domain, with remaining parts taken from reference TRBV7-9 and TRBJ1-2, reads DTGVSQNPRHKITKRGQNVTFRCDPISEHNRLYWYRQTLGQGPEFLTYFQNEAQLEKSRLLSDRFSAERPKGSFSTLEIQRTEQGDSAMYLCASSFLGQGAYGYTFGSGTRLTVV.

A single count supports this clone. The chain joins TRBV11-2 to TRBJ2-3, with 11 bases lining up with TRBD2. Per the germline V gene, CDR1 is SGHAT and CDR2 is FQNNGV. V dropped 3 bases and J dropped 0; count of bases not matched to a gene: 5. The CDR3 is 17 residues long. CDR3 loop: CASSLGLAAYSTDTQYF. CDR3 bases: TGTGCCAGCAGCTTGGGACTAGCGGCTTATAGCACAGATACGCAGTATTTT.

The gene calls are TRBV7-2 and TRBJ1-4; D is unresolved. This CDR3 spans 16 amino acids. V lost 5 bases and J lost 4, with 17 bases in between. The germline CDR1 and CDR2 sequences are SGHTA and FQGNSA. The CDR3 here is CASSPSGSRLNEKLFF. The CDR3 DNA sequence: TGTGCCAGCAGCCCTTCGGGAAGCCGCCTTAATGAAAAACTGTTTTTT.

This clone appeared a single time. The chain carries TRBV4-3 and TRBJ2-5; D possibly corresponds to TRBD2 (5 bases). The germline CDR1 and CDR2 sequences are LGHNA and YSLEER. V lost 0 bases and J lost 5, with 19 bases in between. This CDR3 spans 17 amino acids. The CDR3 sequence is CASSQDWNSEFQETQYF. CDR3 sequence (DNA): TGCGCCAGCAGCCAAGATTGGAATAGCGAATTTCAGGAGACCCAGTACTTC.

The chain combines TRBV9 with TRBJ2-7, with 7 bases that match TRBD1. Germline CDR1 is SGDLS and CDR2 is YYNGEE. The junction had 8 bases not matched to a gene; V was cut back by 3 bases and J by 2 bases. CDR3 length equals 15 residues. The CDR3 sequence is CASSGQTGNPYEQYF. CDR3 DNA: TGTGCCAGCAGCGGCCAGACAGGGAACCCCTACGAGCAGTACTTC.

V gene TRBV11-1 combines with J gene TRBJ2-7; TRBD1 matches at 7 bases. The CDR3 loop spans 16 amino acids. Germline CDR1 and CDR2: SGHAT and FQDESV (reference sequence). J lost 2 bases, V lost 2 bases, and 9 bases had no gene match. The chain's CDR3 is CASSLQGDTGAYEQYF. The CDR3 coding sequence is TGTGCCAGCAGCTTACAAGGTGATACAGGGGCCTACGAGCAGTACTTC.

This clone was seen just once. CDR3 nucleotide sequence: TGTGCCAGCAGCCACCAGGGTCCTGAGCAGTACTTC. Translated: CASSHQGPEQYF. This chain uses TRBV3-1 (or the pseudogene TRBV3-2) with TRBJ2-7, with D possibly TRBD1 on 5 matching bases. Looked up from germline, CDR1 is LGHDT and CDR2 is YNNKEL (reference sequence). V lost 3 bases to trimming and J lost 7 bases, with 10 bases between them. This CDR3 spans 12 amino acids.

The chain uses TRBV6-2 or TRBV6-3 and TRBJ2-7; 9 bases map to TRBD1. Germline-derived CDR1 and CDR2 are MNHEY and SVGEGT. Losses at the gene ends were 0 bases for V and 4 bases for J; bases not matched to a gene: 16. The CDR3 is 19 residues long. The CDR3 coding sequence is TGTGCCAGCAGTTACTCGACGGACAGGGGCCCTTCTCGGCATTACGAGCAGTACTTC. It encodes CASSYSTDRGPSRHYEQYF.

The chain carries TRBV7-9 and TRBJ2-1, with TRBD2 identical over 14 bases. CDR3 length: 16 amino acids. Germline loops: CDR1 SEHNR, CDR2 FQNEAQ (reference sequence). Trimming at V came to 4 bases and at J to 6 bases, leaving 5 bases not matched to a gene. The CDR3 nucleotides read TGTGCCAGCAGCTCAGCCGGGACTAGCGGGAGCAATGAGCAGTTCTTC. Translated, it gives CASSSAGTSGSNEQFF. Variable domain in full (rest from reference TRBV7-9 and TRBJ2-1): DTGVSQNPRHKITKRGQNVTFRCDPISEHNRLYWYRQTLGQGPEFLTYFQNEAQLEKSRLLSDRFSAERPKGSFSTLEIQRTEQGDSAMYLCASSSAGTSGSNEQFFGPGTRLTVL.

The chain recombines TRBV29-1 with TRBJ2-5, with 7 bases identical to TRBD1. Germline CDR1 and CDR2: SQVTM and ANQGSEA. The CDR3 extends over 13 amino acids. V lost 7 bases, J lost 4 bases, and 9 bases stayed unmatched. The CDR3 sequence: CSAYRGGRETQYF. CDR3 nucleotides: TGCAGCGCCTACAGGGGTGGCCGAGAGACCCAGTACTTC.

The V call is TRBV7-2, the J call TRBJ1-3, with a possible D match to TRBD1 (6 bases). The V gene lost 4 bases and the J gene lost 3 bases, with 19 bases spanning the gap. The germline V gene encodes CDR1 SGHTA and CDR2 FQGNSA. The CDR3 consists of 17 residues. The CDR3, as DNA: TGTGCCAGCAGCTCTAACCCACGGGGGGCAGGTGGAAACACCATATATTTT. Translating gives CASSSNPRGAGGNTIYF.

The gene calls are TRBV4-3 and TRBJ1-2, with 8 positions matching TRBD1. V dropped 1 base and J dropped 5; count of bases not matched to a gene: 3. Germline CDR1 reads LGHNA; CDR2 reads YSLEER. The CDR3 has 14 amino acids. CDR3 loop: CASSQAGTGYGYTF. In nucleotides, the CDR3 is TGCGCCAGCAGCCAAGCCGGGACAGGATATGGCTACACCTTC.

This clone showed up just a few times. The rearrangement uses TRBV23-1 and TRBJ2-5; 7 nucleotides line up with TRBD2. TRBV23-1 is known as an ORF, though its function is uncertain. The V gene end was trimmed by 7 bases and the J gene end by 3 bases; junction bases not matched to a gene: 17. CDR3 length: 17 amino acids. In nucleotides, the CDR3 is TGCGCCAGCACCACGGGAGGAAAAGCGCGAGGGGAAGAGACCCAGTACTTC. Protein sequence: CASTTGGKARGEETQYF.

This chain joins TRBV28 and TRBJ2-7; 10 bases are shared with TRBD1. Germline V lookup: CDR1 MDHEN, CDR2 SYDVKM. The CDR3 loop spans 13 amino acids. The junction had 6 bases not matched to a gene; V was cut back by 8 bases and J by 5 bases. CDR3 protein: CASRGTGDNEQYF. In nucleotides, the CDR3 is TGTGCCAGCCGCGGGACAGGGGACAACGAGCAGTACTTC.

V is TRBV18 and J is TRBJ2-7, with a possible D match to TRBD2 (6 bases). The CDR3 length is 15 residues. Germline V gene lookup returns CDR1 KGHSH and CDR2 LQKENI. V gave up 1 base and J gave up 2 bases, with 12 bases separating them. In nucleotides, the CDR3 is TGTGCCAGCTCACCACAAGGTAGCGGCACCTACGAGCAGTACTTC. This encodes CASSPQGSGTYEQYF.

This clone was seen only once. This sequence joins TRBV6-2 or TRBV6-3 and TRBJ2-2; 9 nucleotides line up with TRBD1. Germline V gene data show CDR1 as MNHEY and CDR2 as SVGEGT. The trim removed 6 bases at V and 4 bases at J, leaving 6 bases unmatched. The CDR3 is 15 amino acids. Here the CDR3 DNA reads TGTGCCAGCAGCAACCTGGGACAGGGCACCGGGGAGCTGTTTTTT. Protein product: CASSNLGQGTGELFF.

The chain employs TRBV4-2 and TRBJ1-4; possible D gene TRBD1, 6 bases. Deletions cut 0 bases from V and 6 bases from J, with 14 bases between. Looked up from germline, CDR1 is LGHNA and CDR2 is YNFKEQ. CDR3 length equals 16 residues. For the CDR3, the DNA is TGTGCCAGCAGCCAAGATACGCGGGCAGGGGATGAAAAACTGTTTTTT. Residues: CASSQDTRAGDEKLFF.

The gene calls are TRBV9 and TRBJ2-2, with D unresolved. Germline CDR1 reads SGDLS; CDR2 reads YYNGEE. The CDR3 is 12 residues long. Trimming pared 2 bases from V and 6 bases from J, leaving 5 bases between. This CDR3 reads CASSVNPGELFF. DNA of the CDR3: TGTGCCAGCAGCGTTAATCCCGGGGAGCTGTTTTTT.

V is TRBV4-2 and J is TRBJ2-7; the match to TRBD2 covers 8 bases. V lost 2 bases, J lost 1 base, and 4 bases stayed unmatched. Germline V lookup: CDR1 LGHNA, CDR2 YNFKEQ. This CDR3 spans 15 amino acids. The CDR3 DNA reads as TGTGCCAGCAGCCAAATATTAGCGGGATCCTACGAGCAGTACTTC. Translation: CASSQILAGSYEQYF.

This clone was counted once. The CDR3 region is CASTRGGIGQPQHF. The CDR3 bases are TGTGCCAGCACCCGAGGAGGTATTGGTCAGCCCCAGCATTTT. The chain combines TRBV6-5 with TRBJ1-5; D remains ambiguous. This CDR3 spans 14 amino acids. Trimming pared 7 bases from V and 6 bases from J, leaving 16 bases between. Germline V CDR1 and CDR2: MNHEY, SVGAGI.

The rearrangement links TRBV6-1 to TRBJ1-1; unclear D gene. Trimming stripped 2 bases from V and 7 bases from J, with 8 bases between. This CDR3 is 12 amino acids long. CDR1 is MNHNS and CDR2 is SASEGT in the germline V gene. As DNA, the CDR3 is TGTGCCAGCAGTGAACATGAGGGTGAAGCTTTCTTT. This codes for CASSEHEGEAFF.

The rearrangement uses TRBV12-3 or TRBV12-4 and TRBJ1-6; D is unresolved. The CDR3 sequence is 13 residues long. Trimming took 2 bases from V and 8 from J, leaving 7 bases between them. CDR3 residues: CASSLSRDSPLHF. CDR3 coding DNA: TGTGCCAGCAGTTTAAGCCGAGATTCACCCCTCCACTTT.

The chain uses TRBV28 and TRBJ1-1; TRBD1 might be the D (5 bases). Germline lookup yields CDR1 MDHEN and CDR2 SYDVKM. V was shortened by 3 bases and J by 1 base, with 9 bases between the two germline ends. This CDR3 spans 14 amino acids. CDR3 amino acids: CASSFIQGNTEAFF. In DNA form, the CDR3 reads TGTGCCAGCAGTTTTATCCAGGGGAACACTGAAGCTTTCTTT.